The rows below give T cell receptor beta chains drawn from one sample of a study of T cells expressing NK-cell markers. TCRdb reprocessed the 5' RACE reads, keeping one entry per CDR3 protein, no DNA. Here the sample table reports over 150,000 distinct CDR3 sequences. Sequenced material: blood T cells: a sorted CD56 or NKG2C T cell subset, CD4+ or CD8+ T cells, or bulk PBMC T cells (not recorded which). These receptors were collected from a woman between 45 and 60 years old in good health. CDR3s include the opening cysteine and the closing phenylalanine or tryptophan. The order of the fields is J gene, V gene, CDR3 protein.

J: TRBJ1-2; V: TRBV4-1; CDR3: CASSQGGVDGYTF
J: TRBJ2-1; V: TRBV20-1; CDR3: CSAREWEGPYNEQFF
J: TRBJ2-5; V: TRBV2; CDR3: CASTRRQSAKETQYF
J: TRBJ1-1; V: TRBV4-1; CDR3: CASSQDRTVTEAFF
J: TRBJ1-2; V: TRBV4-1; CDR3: CASSHQGVANYGYTF
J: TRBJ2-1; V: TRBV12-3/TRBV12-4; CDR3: CASHQSGGAGLSSYNEQFF
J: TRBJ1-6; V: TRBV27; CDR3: CASRGSYSPLHF
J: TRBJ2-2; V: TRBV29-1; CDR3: CSITGTRDGELFF
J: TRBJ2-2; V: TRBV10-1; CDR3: CASSAGPPNTGELFF
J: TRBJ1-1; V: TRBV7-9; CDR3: CASSPQGRSGTEAFF
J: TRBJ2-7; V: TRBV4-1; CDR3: CASSQVGVYGDEQYF
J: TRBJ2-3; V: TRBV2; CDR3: CASSEVATDTQYF
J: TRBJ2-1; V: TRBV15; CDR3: CATSEDLAGYNEQFF
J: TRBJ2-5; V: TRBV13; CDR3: CASSLLTAGERETQYF
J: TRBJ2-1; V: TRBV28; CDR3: CASSIPTSNEQFF
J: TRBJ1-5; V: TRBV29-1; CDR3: CSVVIQGWSNQPQHF
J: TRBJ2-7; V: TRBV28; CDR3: CASRGIIAGHYEQYF
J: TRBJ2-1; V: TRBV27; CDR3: CASSFRGGVAHNEQFF
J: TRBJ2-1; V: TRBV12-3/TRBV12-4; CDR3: CANEKENEQFF
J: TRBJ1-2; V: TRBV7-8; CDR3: CASSSPGDSDGYTF